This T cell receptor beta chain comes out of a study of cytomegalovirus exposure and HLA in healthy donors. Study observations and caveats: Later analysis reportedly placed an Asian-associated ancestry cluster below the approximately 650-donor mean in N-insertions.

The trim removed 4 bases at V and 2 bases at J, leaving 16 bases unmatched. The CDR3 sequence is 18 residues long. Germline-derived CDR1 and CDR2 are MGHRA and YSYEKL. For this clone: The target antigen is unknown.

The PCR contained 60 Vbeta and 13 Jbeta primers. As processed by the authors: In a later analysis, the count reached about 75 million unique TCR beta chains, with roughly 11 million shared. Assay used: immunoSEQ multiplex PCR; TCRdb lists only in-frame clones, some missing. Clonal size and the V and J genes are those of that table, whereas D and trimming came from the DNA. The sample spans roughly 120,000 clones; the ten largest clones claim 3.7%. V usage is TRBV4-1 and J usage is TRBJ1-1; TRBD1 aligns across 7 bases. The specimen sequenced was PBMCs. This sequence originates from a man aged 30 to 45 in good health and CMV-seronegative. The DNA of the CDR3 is TGCGCCAGCAGCCCTCAGCAGGGGGGATCAGGGCTCAACACTGAAGCTTTCTTT. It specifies CASSPQQGGSGLNTEAFF.